This entry features one T cell receptor beta chain sequence. Its cognate antigen is unknown. Method: immunoSEQ multiplex PCR; TCRdb's copy keeps in-frame clones and lacks some. Counted here are approximately 61,000 clones, about 81% occurring once; the ten biggest clones make up roughly 25%. CDR1 SGDLS and CDR2 YYNGEE come from the germline V gene. V was clipped by 4 bases and J by 5 bases, with 9 bases between them. The CDR3 is 12 residues long. The study pooled second doses at about 4 or about 12 weeks. These data are taken from a study of T cell responses to AZD1222 COVID-19 vaccine. Study findings and constraints: In the spike-specific TCR repertoire, nearly half reportedly target unmutated variant regions. Spike-specific TCR breadth and depth both grew after two AZD1222 doses.

This sample comprised peripheral blood, obtained 28 days after the second AZD1222 dose. This clonotype was obtained from an adult who received the AZD1222 COVID-19 vaccine. The chain recombines TRBV9 with TRBJ1-1, with D unclear. Written as DNA, the CDR3 is TGTGCCAGCAGCCCGAGAGGAACTGAAGCTTTCTTT. As protein: CASSPRGTEAFF.